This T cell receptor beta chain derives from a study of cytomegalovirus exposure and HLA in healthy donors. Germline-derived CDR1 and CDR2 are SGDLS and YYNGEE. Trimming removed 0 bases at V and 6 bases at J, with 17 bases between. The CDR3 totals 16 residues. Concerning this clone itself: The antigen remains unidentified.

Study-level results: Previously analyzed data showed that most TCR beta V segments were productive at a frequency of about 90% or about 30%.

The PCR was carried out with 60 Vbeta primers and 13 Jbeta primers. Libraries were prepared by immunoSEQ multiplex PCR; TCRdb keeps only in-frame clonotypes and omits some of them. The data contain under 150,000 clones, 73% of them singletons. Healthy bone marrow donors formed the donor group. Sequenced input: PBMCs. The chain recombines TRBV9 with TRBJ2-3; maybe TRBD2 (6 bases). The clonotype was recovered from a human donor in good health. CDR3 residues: CASSVDPGLASDTQYF. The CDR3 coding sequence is TGTGCCAGCAGCGTAGACCCCGGGCTAGCGAGCGATACGCAGTATTTT.